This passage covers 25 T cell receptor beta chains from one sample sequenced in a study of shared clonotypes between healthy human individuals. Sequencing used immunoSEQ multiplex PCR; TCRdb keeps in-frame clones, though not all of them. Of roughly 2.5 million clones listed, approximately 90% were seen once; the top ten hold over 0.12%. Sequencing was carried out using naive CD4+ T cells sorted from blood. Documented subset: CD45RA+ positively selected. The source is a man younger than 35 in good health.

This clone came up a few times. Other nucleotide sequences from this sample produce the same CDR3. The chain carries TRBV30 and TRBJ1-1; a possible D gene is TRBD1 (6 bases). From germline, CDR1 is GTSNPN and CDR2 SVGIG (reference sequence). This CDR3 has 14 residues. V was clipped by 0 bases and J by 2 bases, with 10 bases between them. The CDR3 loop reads CAWSVRTANTEAFF. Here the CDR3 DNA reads TGTGCCTGGAGTGTACGGACAGCTAACACTGAAGCTTTCTTT.

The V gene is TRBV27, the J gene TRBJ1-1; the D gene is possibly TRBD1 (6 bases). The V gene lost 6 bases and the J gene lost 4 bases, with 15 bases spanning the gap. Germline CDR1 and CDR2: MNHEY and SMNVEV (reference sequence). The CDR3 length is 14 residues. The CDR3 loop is CASSPFDRTTEAFF. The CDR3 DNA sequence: TGTGCCAGCAGCCCCTTCGACAGGACCACTGAAGCTTTCTTT.

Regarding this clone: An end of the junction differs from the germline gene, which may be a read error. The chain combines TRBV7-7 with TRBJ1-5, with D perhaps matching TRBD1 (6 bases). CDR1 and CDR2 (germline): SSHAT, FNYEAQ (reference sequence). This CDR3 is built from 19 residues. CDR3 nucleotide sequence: TGTGCTAGCAGCTTAGAGGTTTCTACAGGGCCATATAGCAATCAGCCCCAGCATTTT. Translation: CASSLEVSTGPYSNQPQHF.

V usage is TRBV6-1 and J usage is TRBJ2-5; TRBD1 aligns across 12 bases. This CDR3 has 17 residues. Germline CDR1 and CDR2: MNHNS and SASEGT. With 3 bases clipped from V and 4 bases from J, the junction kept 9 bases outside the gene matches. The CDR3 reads CASSERGSGQGAETQYF. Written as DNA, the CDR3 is TGTGCCAGCAGTGAGAGAGGCTCGGGACAGGGGGCAGAGACCCAGTACTTC.

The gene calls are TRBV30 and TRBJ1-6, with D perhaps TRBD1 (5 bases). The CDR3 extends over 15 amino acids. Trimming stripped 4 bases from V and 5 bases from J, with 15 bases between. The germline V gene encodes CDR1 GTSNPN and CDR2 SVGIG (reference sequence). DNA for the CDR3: TGTGCCTGGAATCCGGGGGGTGCCCATAATTCACCCCTCCACTTT. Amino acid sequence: CAWNPGGAHNSPLHF.

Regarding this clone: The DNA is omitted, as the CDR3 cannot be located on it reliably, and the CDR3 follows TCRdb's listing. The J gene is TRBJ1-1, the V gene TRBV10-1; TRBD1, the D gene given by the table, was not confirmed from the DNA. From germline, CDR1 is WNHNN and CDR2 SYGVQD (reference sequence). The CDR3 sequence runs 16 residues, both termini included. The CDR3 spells CASSTSSGAGNTEAFF.

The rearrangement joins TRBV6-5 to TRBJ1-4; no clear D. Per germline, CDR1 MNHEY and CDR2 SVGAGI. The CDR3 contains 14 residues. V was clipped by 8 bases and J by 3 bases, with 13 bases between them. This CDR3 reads CASHSGRSNEKLFF. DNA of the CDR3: TGTGCCAGCCATTCGGGAAGATCTAATGAAAAACTGTTTTTT.

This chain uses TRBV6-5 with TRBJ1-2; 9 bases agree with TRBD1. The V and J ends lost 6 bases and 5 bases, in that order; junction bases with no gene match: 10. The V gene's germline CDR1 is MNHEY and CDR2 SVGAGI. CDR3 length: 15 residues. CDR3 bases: TGTGCCAGCAGGAGTACAGGGGGCGCTTGGTATGGCTACACCTTC. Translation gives CASRSTGGAWYGYTF.

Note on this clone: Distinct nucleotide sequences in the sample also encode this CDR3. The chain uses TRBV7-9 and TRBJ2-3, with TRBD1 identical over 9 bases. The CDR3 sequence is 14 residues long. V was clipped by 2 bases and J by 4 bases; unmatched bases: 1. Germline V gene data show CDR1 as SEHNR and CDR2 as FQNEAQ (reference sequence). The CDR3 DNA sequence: TGTGCCAGCAGCTTAAGACAGGGGGCAGATACGCAGTATTTT. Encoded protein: CASSLRQGADTQYF.

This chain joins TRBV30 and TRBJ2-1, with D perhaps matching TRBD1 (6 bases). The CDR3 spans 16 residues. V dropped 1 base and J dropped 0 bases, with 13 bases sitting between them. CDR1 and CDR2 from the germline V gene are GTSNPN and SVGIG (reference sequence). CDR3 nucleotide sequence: TGTGCCTGGAGTGCCGGACAGCCGAGCTCCTACAATGAGCAGTTCTTC. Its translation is CAWSAGQPSSYNEQFF.

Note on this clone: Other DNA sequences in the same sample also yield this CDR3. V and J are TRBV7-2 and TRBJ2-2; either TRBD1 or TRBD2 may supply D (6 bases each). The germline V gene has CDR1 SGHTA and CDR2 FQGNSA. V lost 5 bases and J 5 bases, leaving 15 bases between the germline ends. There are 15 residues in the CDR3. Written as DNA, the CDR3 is TGTGCCAGCAGCCTAGGGGGGTTAGGGACCGGGGAGCTGTTTTTT. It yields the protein CASSLGGLGTGELFF.

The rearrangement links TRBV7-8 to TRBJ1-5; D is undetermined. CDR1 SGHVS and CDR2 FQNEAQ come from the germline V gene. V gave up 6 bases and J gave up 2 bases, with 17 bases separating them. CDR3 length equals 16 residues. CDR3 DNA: TGTGCCAGCAGGCCTGACCGGGTCCAAGGCAATCAGCCCCAGCATTTT. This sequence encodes CASRPDRVQGNQPQHF. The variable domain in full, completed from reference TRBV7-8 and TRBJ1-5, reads GAGVSQSPRYKVAKRGQDVALRCDPISGHVSLFWYQQALGQGPEFLTYFQNEAQLDKSGLPSDRFFAERPEGSVSTLKIQRTQQEDSAVYLCASRPDRVQGNQPQHFGDGTRLSIL.

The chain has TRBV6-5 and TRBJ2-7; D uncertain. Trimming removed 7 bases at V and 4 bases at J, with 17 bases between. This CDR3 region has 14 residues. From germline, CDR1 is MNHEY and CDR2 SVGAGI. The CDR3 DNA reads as TGTGCCAGCAAAGTGTCCTCGTCCTTGTACGAGCAGTACTTC. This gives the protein CASKVSSSLYEQYF.

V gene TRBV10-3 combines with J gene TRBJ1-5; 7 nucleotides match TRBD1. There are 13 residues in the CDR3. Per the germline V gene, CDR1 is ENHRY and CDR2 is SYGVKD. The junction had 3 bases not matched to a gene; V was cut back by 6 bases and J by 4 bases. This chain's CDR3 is CAISLGQNQPQHF. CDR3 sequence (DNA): TGTGCCATCAGCTTGGGACAGAATCAGCCCCAGCATTTT.

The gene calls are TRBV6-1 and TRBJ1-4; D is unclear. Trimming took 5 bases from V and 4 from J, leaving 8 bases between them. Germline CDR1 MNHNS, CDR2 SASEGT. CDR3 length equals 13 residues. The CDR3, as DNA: TGTGCCAGCAGTCACGGCCTTAATGAAAAACTGTTTTTT. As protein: CASSHGLNEKLFF.

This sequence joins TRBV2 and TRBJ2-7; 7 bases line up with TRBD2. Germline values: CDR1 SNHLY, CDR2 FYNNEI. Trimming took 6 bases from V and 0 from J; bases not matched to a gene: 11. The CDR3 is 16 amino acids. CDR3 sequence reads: CASSQGSGASSYEQYF. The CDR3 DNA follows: TGTGCCAGCAGCCAAGGAAGCGGGGCGAGCTCCTACGAGCAGTACTTC.

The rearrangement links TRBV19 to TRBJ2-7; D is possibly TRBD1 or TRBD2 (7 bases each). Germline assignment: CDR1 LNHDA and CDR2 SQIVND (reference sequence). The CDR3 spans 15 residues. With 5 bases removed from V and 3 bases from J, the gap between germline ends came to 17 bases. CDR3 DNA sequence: TGTGCCAGTAGTGACAGACAGGGAGGGATCTACGAGCAGTACTTC. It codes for CASSDRQGGIYEQYF.

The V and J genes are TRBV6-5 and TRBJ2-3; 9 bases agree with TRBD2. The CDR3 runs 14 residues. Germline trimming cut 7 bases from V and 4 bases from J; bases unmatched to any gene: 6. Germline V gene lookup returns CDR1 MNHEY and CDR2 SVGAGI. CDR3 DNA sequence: TGTGCCAGCAAACGCGGGAGGGCATCAGATACGCAGTATTTT. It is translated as CASKRGRASDTQYF.

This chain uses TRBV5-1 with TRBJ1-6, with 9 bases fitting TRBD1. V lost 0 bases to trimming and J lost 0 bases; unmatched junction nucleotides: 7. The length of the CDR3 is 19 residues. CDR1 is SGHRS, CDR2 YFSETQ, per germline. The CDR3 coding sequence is TGCGCCAGCAGCTTGGATTATGACAGGGGGAGCTCCTATAATTCACCCCTCCACTTT. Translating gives CASSLDYDRGSSYNSPLHF.

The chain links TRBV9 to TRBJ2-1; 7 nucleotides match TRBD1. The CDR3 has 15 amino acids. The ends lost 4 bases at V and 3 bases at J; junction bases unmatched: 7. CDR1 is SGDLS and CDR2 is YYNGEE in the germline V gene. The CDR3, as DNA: TGTGCCAGCAGCTCCCGGGACAGTGTCTACAATGAGCAGTTCTTC. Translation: CASSSRDSVYNEQFF.

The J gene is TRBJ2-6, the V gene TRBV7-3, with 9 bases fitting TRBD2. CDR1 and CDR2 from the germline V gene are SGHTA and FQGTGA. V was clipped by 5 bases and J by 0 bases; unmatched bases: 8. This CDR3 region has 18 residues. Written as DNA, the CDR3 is TGTGCCAGCAGCAAAGCGGGGGGCTCCTACTCTGGGGCCAACGTCCTGACTTTC. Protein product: CASSKAGGSYSGANVLTF.

The CDR3 nucleotides read TGCGCCAGCAGCTTCCTGGGGGGGAACACTGAAGCTTTCTTT. Its translation is CASSFLGGNTEAFF. The chain uses TRBV5-1 and TRBJ1-1, with D perhaps matching TRBD1 (5 bases). Germline-derived CDR1 and CDR2 are SGHRS and YFSETQ. V lost 2 bases and J 1 base, leaving 9 bases between the germline ends. The CDR3 totals 14 residues.

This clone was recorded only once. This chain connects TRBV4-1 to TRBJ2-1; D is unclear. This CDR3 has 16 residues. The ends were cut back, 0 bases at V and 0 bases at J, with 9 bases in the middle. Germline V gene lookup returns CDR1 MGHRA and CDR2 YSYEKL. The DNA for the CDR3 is TGCGCCAGCAGCCAAGATGAGGCAAGCTCCTACAATGAGCAGTTCTTC. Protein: CASSQDEASSYNEQFF.

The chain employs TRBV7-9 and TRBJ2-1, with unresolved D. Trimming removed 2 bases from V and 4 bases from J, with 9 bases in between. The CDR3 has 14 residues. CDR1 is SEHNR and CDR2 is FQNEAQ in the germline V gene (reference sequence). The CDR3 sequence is CASSLSFVYNEQFF. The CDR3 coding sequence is TGTGCCAGCAGCTTATCCTTCGTATACAATGAGCAGTTCTTC.

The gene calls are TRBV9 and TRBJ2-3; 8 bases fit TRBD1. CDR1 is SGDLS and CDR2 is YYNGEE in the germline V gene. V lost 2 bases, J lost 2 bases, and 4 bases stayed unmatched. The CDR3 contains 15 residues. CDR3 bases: TGTGCCAGCAGCGTGCAGGACAGGGACACAGATACGCAGTATTTT. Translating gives CASSVQDRDTDTQYF. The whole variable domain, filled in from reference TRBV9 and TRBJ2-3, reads DSGVTQTPKHLITATGQRVTLRCSPRSGDLSVYWYQQSLDQGLQFLIQYYNGEERAKGNILERFSAQQFPDLHSELNLSSLELGDSALYFCASSVQDRDTDTQYFGPGTRLTVL.